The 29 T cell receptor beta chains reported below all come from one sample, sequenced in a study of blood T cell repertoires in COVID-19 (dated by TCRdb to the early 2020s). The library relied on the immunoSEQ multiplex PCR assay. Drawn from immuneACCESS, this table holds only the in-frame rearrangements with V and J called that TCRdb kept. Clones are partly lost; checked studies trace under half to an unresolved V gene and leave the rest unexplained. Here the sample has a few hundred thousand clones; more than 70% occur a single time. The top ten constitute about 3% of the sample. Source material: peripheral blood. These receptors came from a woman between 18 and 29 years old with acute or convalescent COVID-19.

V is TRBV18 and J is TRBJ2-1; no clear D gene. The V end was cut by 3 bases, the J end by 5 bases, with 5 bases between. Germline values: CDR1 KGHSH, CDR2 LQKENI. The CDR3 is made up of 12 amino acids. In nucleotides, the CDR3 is TGTGCCAGCTCACCTTCGGACAATGAGCAGTTCTTC. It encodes CASSPSDNEQFF.

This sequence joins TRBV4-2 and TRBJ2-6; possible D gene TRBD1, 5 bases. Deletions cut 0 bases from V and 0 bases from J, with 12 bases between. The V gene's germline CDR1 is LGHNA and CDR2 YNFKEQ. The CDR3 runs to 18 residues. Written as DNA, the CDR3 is TGTGCCAGCAGCCAAGATCCTGGGGCCTACTCTGGGGCCAACGTCCTGACTTTC. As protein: CASSQDPGAYSGANVLTF.

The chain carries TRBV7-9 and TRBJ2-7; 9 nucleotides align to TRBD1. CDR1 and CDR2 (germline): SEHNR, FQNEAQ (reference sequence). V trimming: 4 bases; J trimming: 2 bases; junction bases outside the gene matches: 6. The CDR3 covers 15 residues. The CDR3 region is CASSSSGTGTYEQYF. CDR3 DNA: TGTGCCAGCAGCTCATCCGGGACAGGGACCTACGAGCAGTACTTC.

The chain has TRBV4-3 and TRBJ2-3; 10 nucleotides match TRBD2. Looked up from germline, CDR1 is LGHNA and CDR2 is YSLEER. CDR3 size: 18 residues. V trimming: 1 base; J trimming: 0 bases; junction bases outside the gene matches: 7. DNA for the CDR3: TGCGCCAGCAGCCAAGCGTCCGGGACTAGCGCTAGCACAGATACGCAGTATTTT. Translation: CASSQASGTSASTDTQYF.

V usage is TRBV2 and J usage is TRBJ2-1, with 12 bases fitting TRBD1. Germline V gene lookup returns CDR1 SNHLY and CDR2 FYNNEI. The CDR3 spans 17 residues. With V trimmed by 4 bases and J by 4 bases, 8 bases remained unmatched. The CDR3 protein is CASSGRDRGHRYNEQFF. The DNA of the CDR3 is TGTGCCAGCAGTGGCCGGGACAGGGGGCATCGGTACAATGAGCAGTTCTTC.

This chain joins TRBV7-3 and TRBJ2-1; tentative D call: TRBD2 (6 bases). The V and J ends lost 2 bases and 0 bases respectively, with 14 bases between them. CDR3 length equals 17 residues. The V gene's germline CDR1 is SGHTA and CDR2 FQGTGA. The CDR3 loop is CASSLDPSVYSYNEQFF. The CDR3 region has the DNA TGTGCCAGCAGCTTAGACCCTAGCGTGTACTCCTACAATGAGCAGTTCTTC.

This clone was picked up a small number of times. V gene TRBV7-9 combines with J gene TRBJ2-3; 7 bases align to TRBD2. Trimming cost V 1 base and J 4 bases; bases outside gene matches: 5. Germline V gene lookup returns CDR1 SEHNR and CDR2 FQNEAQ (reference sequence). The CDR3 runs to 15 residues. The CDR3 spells CASSLGGSNADTQYF. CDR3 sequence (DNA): TGTGCCAGCAGCTTAGGCGGGAGTAACGCAGATACGCAGTATTTT.

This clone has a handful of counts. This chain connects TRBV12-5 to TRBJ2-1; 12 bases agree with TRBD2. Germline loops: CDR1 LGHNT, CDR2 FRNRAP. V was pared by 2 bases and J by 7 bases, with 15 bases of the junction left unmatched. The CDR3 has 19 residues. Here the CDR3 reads CASGLSTAWTSGIGNEQFF. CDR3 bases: TGTGCTAGTGGTTTGTCCACCGCCTGGACTAGCGGGATTGGTAATGAGCAGTTCTTC.

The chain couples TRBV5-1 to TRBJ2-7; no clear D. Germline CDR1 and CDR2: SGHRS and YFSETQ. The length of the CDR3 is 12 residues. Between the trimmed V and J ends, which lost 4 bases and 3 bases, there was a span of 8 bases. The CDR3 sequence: CASSLDVYEQYF. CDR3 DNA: TGCGCCAGCAGCCTAGACGTCTACGAGCAGTACTTC.

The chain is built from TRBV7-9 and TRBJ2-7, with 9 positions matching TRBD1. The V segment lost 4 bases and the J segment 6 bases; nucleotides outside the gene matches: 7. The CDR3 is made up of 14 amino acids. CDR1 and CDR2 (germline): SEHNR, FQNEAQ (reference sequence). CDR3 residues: CASSSPGQGSEQYF. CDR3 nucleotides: TGTGCCAGCAGCTCTCCGGGACAGGGATCCGAGCAGTACTTC.

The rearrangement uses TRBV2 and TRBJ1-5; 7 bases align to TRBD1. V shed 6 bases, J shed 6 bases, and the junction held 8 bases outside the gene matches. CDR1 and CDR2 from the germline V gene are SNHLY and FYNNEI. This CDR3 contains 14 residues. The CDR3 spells CASSLMTGSQPQHF. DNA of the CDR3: TGTGCCAGCAGCCTTATGACAGGGAGTCAGCCCCAGCATTTT.

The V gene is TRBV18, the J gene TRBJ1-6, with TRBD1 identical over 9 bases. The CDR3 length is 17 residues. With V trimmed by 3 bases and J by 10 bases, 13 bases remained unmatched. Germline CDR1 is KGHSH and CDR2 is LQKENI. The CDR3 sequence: CASSPGQGKSRGSPLHF. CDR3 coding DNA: TGTGCCAGCTCACCGGGACAGGGCAAAAGTCGGGGGTCACCCCTCCACTTT. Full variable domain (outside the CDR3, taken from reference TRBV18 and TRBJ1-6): NAGVMQNPRHLVRRRGQEARLRCSPMKGHSHVYWYRQLPEEGLKFMVYLQKENIIDESGMPKERFSAEFPKEGPSILRIQQVVRGDSAAYFCASSPGQGKSRGSPLHFGNGTRLTVT.

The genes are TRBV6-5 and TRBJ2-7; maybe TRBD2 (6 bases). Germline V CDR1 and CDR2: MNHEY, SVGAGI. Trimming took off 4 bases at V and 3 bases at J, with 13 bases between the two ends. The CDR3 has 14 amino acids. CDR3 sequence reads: CASSSTGAVYEQYF. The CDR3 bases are TGTGCCAGCAGTTCTACGGGAGCCGTCTACGAGCAGTACTTC.

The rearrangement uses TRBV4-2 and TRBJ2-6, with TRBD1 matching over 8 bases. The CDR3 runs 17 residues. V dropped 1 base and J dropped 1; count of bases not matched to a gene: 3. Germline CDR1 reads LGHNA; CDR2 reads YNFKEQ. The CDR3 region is CASSQVWTGSGANVLTF. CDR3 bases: TGTGCCAGCAGCCAAGTTTGGACAGGGTCTGGGGCCAACGTCCTGACTTTC.

Here the CDR3 reads CASSLRAGGEKLFF. The CDR3 DNA reads TGCGCCAGCAGCTTGCGCGCAGGGGGCGAAAAACTGTTTTTT. The J gene is TRBJ1-4, the V gene TRBV5-1, with 8 bases matching TRBD1. This CDR3 is 14 amino acids long. Germline values: CDR1 SGHRS, CDR2 YFSETQ. The ends lost 1 base at V and 8 bases at J; junction bases unmatched: 4.

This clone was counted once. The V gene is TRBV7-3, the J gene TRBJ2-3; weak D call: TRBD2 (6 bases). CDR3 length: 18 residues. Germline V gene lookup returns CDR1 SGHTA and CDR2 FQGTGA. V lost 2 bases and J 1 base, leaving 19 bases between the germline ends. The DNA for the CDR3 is TGTGCCAGCAGCTTAGGAGTCAATCCGGAGGGCCGCACAGATACGCAGTATTTT. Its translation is CASSLGVNPEGRTDTQYF.

The CDR3 region is CASSLPGTNQPQHF. CDR3 nucleotides: TGTGCCAGCAGCTTACCAGGGACTAATCAGCCCCAGCATTTT. The genes are TRBV11-2 and TRBJ1-5; a weak D match, TRBD1 (5 bases). Germline CDR1 SGHAT, CDR2 FQNNGV. V gave up 2 bases and J gave up 4 bases, with 9 bases separating them. This CDR3 region has 14 residues.

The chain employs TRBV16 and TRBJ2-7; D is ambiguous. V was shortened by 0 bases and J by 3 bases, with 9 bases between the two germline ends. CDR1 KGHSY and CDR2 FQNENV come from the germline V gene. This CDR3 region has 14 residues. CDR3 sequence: CASSQSPRGYEQYF. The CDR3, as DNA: TGTGCCAGCAGCCAATCCCCCAGAGGCTACGAGCAGTACTTC.

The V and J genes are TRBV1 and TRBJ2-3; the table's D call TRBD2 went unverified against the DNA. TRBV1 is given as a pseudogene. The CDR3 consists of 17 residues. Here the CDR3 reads CTSSHHGLAGFTDTQYF. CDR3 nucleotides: TGCACCAGCAGCCACCACGGACTAGCGGGATTCACAGATACGCAGTATTTT.

Written as DNA, the CDR3 is TGCAGTGCTACTACGGCCTACGAGCAGTACTTC. Amino acids: CSATTAYEQYF. This sequence joins TRBV20-1 and TRBJ2-7; D ambiguous. Trimming took off 4 bases at V and 2 bases at J, with 6 bases between the two ends. Germline V gives CDR1 DFQATT, CDR2 SNEGSKA (reference sequence). The CDR3 loop spans 11 amino acids.

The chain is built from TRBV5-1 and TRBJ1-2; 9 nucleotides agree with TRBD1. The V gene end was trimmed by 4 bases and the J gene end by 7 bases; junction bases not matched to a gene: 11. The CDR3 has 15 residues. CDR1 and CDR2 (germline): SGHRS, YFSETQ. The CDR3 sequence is CASSLNTGGGFGYTF. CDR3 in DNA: TGCGCCAGCAGCCTAAACACAGGGGGCGGGTTTGGCTACACCTTC.

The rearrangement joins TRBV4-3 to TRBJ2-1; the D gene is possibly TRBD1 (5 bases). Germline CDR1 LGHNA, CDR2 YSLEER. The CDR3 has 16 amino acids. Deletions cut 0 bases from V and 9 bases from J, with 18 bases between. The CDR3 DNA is TGCGCCAGCAGCCAAGAAAGTGTTAGGGGTATGGGTGAGCAGTTCTTC. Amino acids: CASSQESVRGMGEQFF.

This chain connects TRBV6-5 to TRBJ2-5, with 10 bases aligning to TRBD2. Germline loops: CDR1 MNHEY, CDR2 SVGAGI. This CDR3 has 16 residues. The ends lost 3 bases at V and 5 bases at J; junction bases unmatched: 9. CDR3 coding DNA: TGTGCCAGCAGTTATTTAGCGGGAGGCTCGGGTGAGACCCAGTACTTC. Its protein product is CASSYLAGGSGETQYF.

The CDR3 nucleotides are TGTGCCAGCAGCTCAGGACAAGGGCAAGAGACCCAGTACTTC. This translates into CASSSGQGQETQYF. The chain employs TRBV5-6 and TRBJ2-5; the D gene is possibly TRBD1 (5 bases). The CDR3 runs 14 residues. The germline V gene has CDR1 SGHDT and CDR2 YYEEEE. Deletions cut 3 bases from V and 2 bases from J, with 11 bases between.

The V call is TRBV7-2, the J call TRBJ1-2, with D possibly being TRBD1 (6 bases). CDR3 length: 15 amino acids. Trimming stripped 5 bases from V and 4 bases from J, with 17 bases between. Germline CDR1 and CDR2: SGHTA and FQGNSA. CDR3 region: CASSTDGQIFYGYTF. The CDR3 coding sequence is TGTGCCAGCAGCACAGACGGACAGATCTTCTATGGCTACACCTTC.

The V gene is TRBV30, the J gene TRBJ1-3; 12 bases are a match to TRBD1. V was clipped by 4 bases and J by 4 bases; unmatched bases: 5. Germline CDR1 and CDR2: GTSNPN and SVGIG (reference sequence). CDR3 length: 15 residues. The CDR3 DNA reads TGTGCCTGGATCCGGGACAGGGGGCGAGGAAACACCATATATTTT. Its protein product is CAWIRDRGRGNTIYF.

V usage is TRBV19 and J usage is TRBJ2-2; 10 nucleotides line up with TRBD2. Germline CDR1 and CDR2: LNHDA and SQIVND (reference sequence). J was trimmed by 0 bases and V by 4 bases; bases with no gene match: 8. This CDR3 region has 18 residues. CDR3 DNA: TGTGCCAGTAGTACCTTAGCGGGAGGAGCCGCGAACACCGGGGAGCTGTTTTTT. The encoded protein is CASSTLAGGAANTGELFF.

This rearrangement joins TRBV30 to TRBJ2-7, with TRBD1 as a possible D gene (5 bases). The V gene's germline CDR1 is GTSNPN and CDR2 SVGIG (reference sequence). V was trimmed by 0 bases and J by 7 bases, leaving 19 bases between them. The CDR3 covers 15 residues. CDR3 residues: CAWSVRGATRGEQYF. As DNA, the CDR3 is TGTGCCTGGAGTGTACGCGGCGCCACAAGGGGAGAGCAGTACTTC.

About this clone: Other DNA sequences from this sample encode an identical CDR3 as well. The CDR3 here is CASSTQGNTEAFF. In nucleotides, the CDR3 is TGTGCCAGTAGTACTCAGGGGAACACTGAAGCTTTCTTT. V and J are TRBV19 and TRBJ1-1, with D possibly TRBD1 on 5 matching bases. The CDR3 is made up of 13 amino acids. V lost 4 bases to trimming and J lost 1 base, with 7 bases between them. Per germline, CDR1 LNHDA and CDR2 SQIVND (reference sequence).